The 18 T cell receptor beta chains below were found in one sample sequenced in a study of blood T cell repertoires in COVID-19. Here immunoSEQ multiplex PCR was the method, and the copy in TCRdb shows in-frame clones only, minus some. The sample lists around 400,000 clones, roughly 90% occurring once. The sample taken for sequencing was peripheral blood. These receptors were obtained from a man in his forties with acute or convalescent COVID-19.

This chain connects TRBV5-1 to TRBJ1-5; D is uncertain. The germline V and J ends were trimmed by 0 bases and 1 base, with 8 bases remaining between them. The length of the CDR3 is 15 residues. Germline values: CDR1 SGHRS, CDR2 YFSETQ. The CDR3 loop is CASSLAGESNQPQHF. The CDR3 DNA follows: TGCGCCAGCAGCTTGGCCGGGGAGAGCAATCAGCCCCAGCATTTT.

The chain carries TRBV3-1 (or the pseudogene TRBV3-2) and TRBJ1-4; maybe TRBD1 (5 bases). CDR1 and CDR2 from the germline V gene are LGHDT and YNNKEL (reference sequence). The V gene lost 4 bases and the J gene lost 8 bases, with 14 bases spanning the gap. This CDR3 has 14 residues. CDR3 nucleotide sequence: TGTGCCAGCAGCCTCCAGGGTGAAGGCGAAAAACTGTTTTTT. Its protein product is CASSLQGEGEKLFF.

The chain is built from TRBV27 and TRBJ2-6; 8 positions match TRBD1. The CDR3 is 18 amino acids. The V gene's germline CDR1 is MNHEY and CDR2 SMNVEV (reference sequence). J lost 1 base, V lost 6 bases, and 11 bases had no gene match. The CDR3 sequence: CASSPAPYRGSGANVLTF. In DNA, the CDR3 is TGTGCCAGCAGCCCCGCCCCGTACAGGGGGTCTGGGGCCAACGTCCTGACTTTC.

The chain employs TRBV19 and TRBJ1-1, with D perhaps TRBD1 (6 bases). The germline V gene encodes CDR1 LNHDA and CDR2 SQIVND (reference sequence). This CDR3 contains 16 residues. Trimming stripped 4 bases from V and 1 base from J, with 16 bases between. CDR3 in DNA: TGTGCCAGTAGTACCATATCGGGCAGGGGGAACACTGAAGCTTTCTTT. This encodes CASSTISGRGNTEAFF.

The V call is TRBV6-5, the J call TRBJ1-3; 7 bases are shared with TRBD1. CDR3 size: 15 residues. J lost 7 bases, V lost 0 bases, and 6 bases had no gene match. The germline V gene encodes CDR1 MNHEY and CDR2 SVGAGI. The CDR3 reads CASSYSRGRGNTIYF. In nucleotides, the CDR3 is TGTGCCAGCAGTTACTCGAGGGGCAGGGGGAACACCATATATTTT.

The rearrangement links TRBV5-1 to TRBJ2-1; 7 bases line up with TRBD2. Germline V gene sequence: CDR1 SGHRS, CDR2 YFSETQ. V shed 0 bases, J shed 2 bases, and the junction held 5 bases outside the gene matches. This CDR3 has 16 residues. CDR3 coding DNA: TGCGCCAGCAGCTTGGGACTAGCCCGGCCCTACAATGAGCAGTTCTTC. Amino acids: CASSLGLARPYNEQFF.

This chain uses TRBV28 with TRBJ2-1; TRBD2 is a possible D gene (5 bases). This CDR3 is built from 14 residues. The V end lost 6 bases, the J end lost 8 bases, and 17 bases lay between the germline ends. From germline, CDR1 is MDHEN and CDR2 SYDVKM. The CDR3 region has the DNA TGTGCCAGCAGATTAGCGTTGCCCGGGGATGAGCAGTTCTTC. It codes for CASRLALPGDEQFF. The full variable domain, completed using reference TRBV28 and TRBJ2-1, is DVKVTQSSRYLVKRTGEKVFLECVQDMDHENMFWYRQDPGLGLRLIYFSYDVKMKEKGDIPEGYSVSREKKERFSLILESASTNQTSMYLCASRLALPGDEQFFGPGTRLTVL.

About this clone: Other DNA sequences in the sample encode the same CDR3. The V call is TRBV27, the J call TRBJ2-1, with TRBD1 identical over 7 bases. J gave up 0 bases and V 0 bases, and 2 bases lay outside the gene matches. The length of the CDR3 is 16 residues. Germline V gene sequence: CDR1 MNHEY, CDR2 SMNVEV (reference sequence). The CDR3 nucleotides read TGTGCCAGCAGTTTATCGACAGGGAGCTCCTACAATGAGCAGTTCTTC. Encoded protein: CASSLSTGSSYNEQFF.

V and J are TRBV6-5 and TRBJ1-6; perhaps TRBD1 as D (6 bases). The CDR3 has 16 residues. The germline V gene has CDR1 MNHEY and CDR2 SVGAGI. Trimming cost V 2 bases and J 0 bases, with 8 bases left between them. The CDR3 DNA reads as TGTGCCAGCAGTTACCCCAGGGGCTCCTATAATTCACCCCTCCACTTT. Amino acid sequence: CASSYPRGSYNSPLHF.

The rearrangement uses TRBV28 and TRBJ1-1; D is undetermined. The CDR3 is made up of 14 amino acids. The germline V and J ends were trimmed by 3 bases and 0 bases, with 8 bases remaining between them. In germline, CDR1 is MDHEN, CDR2 SYDVKM. CDR3 bases: TGTGCCAGCAGTTTCGAACCGGTGAACACTGAAGCTTTCTTT. This translates into CASSFEPVNTEAFF. The entire variable domain, with the rest obtained from reference TRBV28 and TRBJ1-1, is as follows: DVKVTQSSRYLVKRTGEKVFLECVQDMDHENMFWYRQDPGLGLRLIYFSYDVKMKEKGDIPEGYSVSREKKERFSLILESASTNQTSMYLCASSFEPVNTEAFFGQGTRLTVV.

This clone was found once. The chain has TRBV7-8 and TRBJ1-4, with 7 bases aligning to TRBD1. CDR1 is SGHVS and CDR2 is FQNEAQ in the germline V gene. The CDR3 covers 15 residues. With V trimmed by 4 bases and J by 8 bases, 10 bases remained unmatched. CDR3 sequence: CASSSADRVGEKLFF. CDR3 sequence (DNA): TGTGCCAGCAGCTCGGCTGACAGGGTGGGCGAAAAACTGTTTTTT. Supplemented by reference TRBV7-8 and TRBJ1-4, the full variable domain reads GAGVSQSPRYKVAKRGQDVALRCDPISGHVSLFWYQQALGQGPEFLTYFQNEAQLDKSGLPSDRFFAERPEGSVSTLKIQRTQQEDSAVYLCASSSADRVGEKLFFGSGTQLSVL.

J is TRBJ1-5 and V is TRBV9, with unresolved D. Germline V gene data show CDR1 as SGDLS and CDR2 as YYNGEE. The V and J ends lost 2 bases and 5 bases respectively, with 11 bases between them. The CDR3 length is 14 residues. CDR3 loop: CASSVSGDHQPQHF. The CDR3 nucleotides are TGTGCCAGCAGCGTGTCGGGTGATCATCAGCCCCAGCATTTT. Full variable domain (missing parts from reference TRBV9 and TRBJ1-5): DSGVTQTPKHLITATGQRVTLRCSPRSGDLSVYWYQQSLDQGLQFLIQYYNGEERAKGNILERFSAQQFPDLHSELNLSSLELGDSALYFCASSVSGDHQPQHFGDGTRLSIL.

The chain is built from TRBV15 and TRBJ2-1, with TRBD2 matching over 12 bases. The germline gives CDR1 LNHNV, CDR2 YYDKDF (reference sequence). The V gene end was trimmed by 4 bases and the J gene end by 8 bases; junction bases not matched to a gene: 6. The CDR3 is 15 amino acids. CDR3 nucleotide sequence: TGTGCCACCAGCACGCGACTAGCGGGAGTCGATGAGCAGTTCTTC. The encoded protein is CATSTRLAGVDEQFF.

In its sample, this clone was seen a few times. V usage is TRBV9 and J usage is TRBJ2-2, with 7 positions matching TRBD2. Germline V lookup: CDR1 SGDLS, CDR2 YYNGEE. V trimming: 2 bases; J trimming: 4 bases; junction bases outside the gene matches: 5. There are 15 residues in the CDR3. The chain's CDR3 is CASSVRAGSTGELFF. In DNA form, the CDR3 reads TGTGCCAGCAGCGTGAGAGCGGGATCCACCGGGGAGCTGTTTTTT.

J is TRBJ2-7 and V is TRBV11-2, with 7 bases lining up with TRBD2. With 7 bases clipped from V and 1 base from J, the junction kept 7 bases outside the gene matches. CDR1 and CDR2 from the germline V gene are SGHAT and FQNNGV. This CDR3 comprises 14 residues. The CDR3 coding sequence is TGTGCCAGCAAACAGGCGGGAGCGTCCTACGAGCAGTACTTC. It encodes CASKQAGASYEQYF.

The chain uses TRBV5-1 and TRBJ2-1; D uncertain. Germline lookup yields CDR1 SGHRS and CDR2 YFSETQ. V was cut by 2 bases and J by 2 bases, with 20 bases left in between. CDR3 length equals 18 residues. The CDR3 sequence: CASSFPVEARPTYNEQFF. The CDR3, as DNA: TGCGCCAGCAGCTTTCCCGTTGAGGCGAGACCTACCTACAATGAGCAGTTCTTC.

This clone was recorded a few times. The chain has TRBV6-6 and TRBJ2-7; 13 positions match TRBD2. The CDR3 extends over 16 amino acids. CDR1 and CDR2 from the germline V gene are MNHNY and SVGAGI (reference sequence). The V and J ends lost 6 bases and 5 bases, in that order; junction bases with no gene match: 10. CDR3 DNA: TGTGCCAGCAGACTGACTAGCGGGGGGCCGCGGGACGAGCAGTACTTC. Protein sequence: CASRLTSGGPRDEQYF.

The CDR3 DNA sequence: TGTGCCAGTAGTATAGATAGGCAGGCCCTCGATAGCAATCAGCCCCAGCATTTT. Protein product: CASSIDRQALDSNQPQHF. This chain uses TRBV19 with TRBJ1-5; unclear D gene. V was clipped by 0 bases and J by 0 bases, with 15 bases between them. CDR3 size: 18 residues. Germline V gene sequence: CDR1 LNHDA, CDR2 SQIVND (reference sequence). Variable domain in full (rest from reference TRBV19 and TRBJ1-5): DGGITQSPKYLFRKEGQNVTLSCEQNLNHDAMYWYRQDPGQGLRLIYYSQIVNDFQKGDIAEGYSVSREKKESFPLTVTSAQKNPTAFYLCASSIDRQALDSNQPQHFGDGTRLSIL.